Each of the 13 T cell receptor beta chains below was sequenced from the same sample in a study of radiotherapy plus CTLA-4 blockade in lung cancer. Clones were read by immunoSEQ multiplex PCR, and TCRdb kept only the in-frame ones, dropping some. Here the sample spans about 97,000 clones, 65% to 75% being singletons. The source material was peripheral blood, sampled from a patient treated with radiotherapy plus ipilimumab. These receptors all stem from a human donor with non-small cell lung cancer who had a partial response to radiotherapy plus ipilimumab. Some clones in this sample may be carry-over from other donors' samples.

This clone has a single count. The chain has TRBV5-6 and TRBJ1-3; 9 bases match TRBD1. Germline V CDR1 and CDR2: SGHDT, YYEEEE. J was trimmed by 2 bases and V by 4 bases; bases with no gene match: 4. The CDR3 has 15 residues. The DNA of the CDR3 is TGTGCCAGCAGCCTGAGACAGGGGGCTGGAAACACCATATATTTT. The encoded protein is CASSLRQGAGNTIYF.

The chain recombines TRBV25-1 with TRBJ1-6; D unresolved. The CDR3 is 14 amino acids. The germline V gene has CDR1 MGHDK and CDR2 SYGVNS. Deletions cut 6 bases from V and 4 bases from J, with 10 bases between. The CDR3 DNA follows: TGTGCCAGCAGGGAACAGCGTTATAATTCACCCCTCCACTTT. This sequence encodes CASREQRYNSPLHF.

The sample holds a few counts of this clone. The V gene is TRBV11-3, the J gene TRBJ2-3; 11 nucleotides match TRBD2. The CDR3 consists of 15 residues. Germline CDR1 is SGHNT and CDR2 is YENEEA. Germline trimming cut 6 bases from V and 6 bases from J; bases unmatched to any gene: 8. DNA of the CDR3: TGTGCCAGCAGTCTTACTAGCGGGAGATGGGATACGCAGTATTTT. It translates to CASSLTSGRWDTQYF.

This clone was seen a handful of times. V gene TRBV6-1 combines with J gene TRBJ2-7, with 12 bases lining up with TRBD2. V gave up 4 bases and J gave up 5 bases; unmatched junction bases: 0. This CDR3 contains 13 residues. CDR1 and CDR2 from the germline V gene are MNHNS and SASEGT. The CDR3 nucleotides read TGTGCCAGCAGTGGACTAGCGGGAGACGAGCAGTACTTC. Encoded protein: CASSGLAGDEQYF.

This chain joins TRBV28 and TRBJ2-1, with TRBD1 matching 7 bases. CDR3 length: 14 residues. V lost 5 bases to trimming and J lost 5 bases; unmatched junction nucleotides: 6. The germline gives CDR1 MDHEN, CDR2 SYDVKM. The CDR3 loop reads CASSQRQGHNEQFF. The DNA for the CDR3 is TGTGCCAGCAGTCAGAGACAGGGACACAATGAGCAGTTCTTC.

The chain joins TRBV6-1 to TRBJ2-3, with 12 bases fitting TRBD2. The CDR3 contains 17 residues. The germline V gene has CDR1 MNHNS and CDR2 SASEGT. The J segment lost 2 bases and the V segment lost 6 bases, leaving 9 bases of the junction unmatched. This CDR3 reads CASSELAGGAFTDTQYF. DNA of the CDR3: TGTGCCAGCAGCGAACTAGCGGGGGGCGCCTTCACAGATACGCAGTATTTT.

In DNA, the CDR3 is TGTGCCAGCGGCACTAGCGGGGGGTACCAAGAGACCCAGTACTTC. Translated: CASGTSGGYQETQYF. The J gene is TRBJ2-5, the V gene TRBV28; 12 bases are shared with TRBD2. The J segment lost 0 bases and the V segment lost 8 bases, leaving 4 bases of the junction unmatched. The germline V gene has CDR1 MDHEN and CDR2 SYDVKM. This CDR3 is built from 15 residues.

The rearrangement uses TRBV6-4 and TRBJ2-1; 9 bases align to TRBD2. J was trimmed by 2 bases and V by 4 bases; bases with no gene match: 3. Germline CDR1 MRHNA, CDR2 SNTAGT. The CDR3 spans 15 residues. CDR3 loop: CASSVGGGAYNEQFF. The CDR3 DNA reads TGTGCCAGCAGTGTAGGCGGGGGGGCCTACAATGAGCAGTTCTTC.

The chain employs TRBV4-3 and TRBJ1-3, with D hard to call. The CDR3 contains 12 residues. Per germline, CDR1 LGHNA and CDR2 YSLEER. V was pared by 0 bases and J by 8 bases, with 5 bases between. The CDR3 spells CASSQDTDTIYF. CDR3 coding DNA: TGCGCCAGCAGCCAAGATACGGACACCATATATTTT.

The gene calls are TRBV2 and TRBJ2-1, with 7 bases that match TRBD1. CDR3 size: 13 residues. J gave up 3 bases and V 7 bases, and 3 bases lay outside the gene matches. Germline V CDR1 and CDR2: SNHLY, FYNNEI. The CDR3 DNA is TGTGCCAGCACCAGGGACAGCTACAATGAGCAGTTCTTC. Translated, it gives CASTRDSYNEQFF.

This chain joins TRBV7-2 and TRBJ1-3, with TRBD1 matching over 11 bases. V lost 4 bases to trimming and J lost 4 bases; unmatched junction nucleotides: 6. The CDR3 contains 16 residues. The V gene's germline CDR1 is SGHTA and CDR2 FQGNSA. This CDR3 reads CASSSEDRGLGNTIYF. The CDR3 nucleotides read TGTGCCAGCAGCTCCGAGGACAGGGGGCTAGGAAACACCATATATTTT.

The rearrangement joins TRBV5-4 to TRBJ2-3, with a tentative D call TRBD1 (6 bases). V lost 4 bases, J lost 0 bases, and 12 bases lay in between. Germline CDR1 SGHNT, CDR2 YYREEE (reference sequence). The CDR3 is 15 amino acids. The CDR3 sequence: CASSRDGTSTDTQYF. CDR3 sequence (DNA): TGTGCCAGCAGCCGGGATGGGACAAGCACAGATACGCAGTATTTT.

V and J are TRBV5-4 and TRBJ2-5; tentative D call: TRBD1 (7 bases). Trimming shortened V by 2 bases and J by 5 bases, and 22 bases separated the two germline ends. The CDR3 has 17 amino acids. From germline, CDR1 is SGHNT and CDR2 YYREEE (reference sequence). The CDR3, as DNA: TGTGCCAGCAGCTTTGGGTTAGGCAGGGGGGAAAGGGAGACCCAGTACTTC. Protein sequence: CASSFGLGRGERETQYF.